This entry features one T cell receptor beta chain sequence. Antigen unknown. The entry originates in a study of blood T cells in healthy people across ages. Study-level information: Roughly one uniquely barcoded beta molecule per two T cells was captured. Whole-study results and caveats: Both higher diversity and more naive CD4+ cells marked long-lived donors when set against aged donors. Unsorted PBMCs prevented conclusive naive versus antigen-experienced comparison. Roughly linear declines in TCR beta diversity per million T cells occurred with age.

Germline trimming cut 6 bases from V and 4 bases from J; bases unmatched to any gene: 10. The CDR3 runs 14 residues. Germline V lookup: CDR1 DFQATT, CDR2 SNEGSKA (reference sequence). A sample-barcoded 5' primer and a J-beta primer mix were used in a second PCR of roughly 6 to 11 cycles. TCRdb ran MiXCR on the 5' RACE reads and lists one entry per CDR3 protein. The sample yields about 680,000 distinct CDR3 sequences, around half seen once. Sequencing was performed on blood. This chain connects TRBV20-1 to TRBJ2-7; TRBD2 matches at 9 bases. The clonotype comes from an older woman in good health. The CDR3, as DNA: TGCAGTGCCAGACGGCCTAGCGGGACTTACGAGCAGTACTTC. Its translation is CSARRPSGTYEQYF.